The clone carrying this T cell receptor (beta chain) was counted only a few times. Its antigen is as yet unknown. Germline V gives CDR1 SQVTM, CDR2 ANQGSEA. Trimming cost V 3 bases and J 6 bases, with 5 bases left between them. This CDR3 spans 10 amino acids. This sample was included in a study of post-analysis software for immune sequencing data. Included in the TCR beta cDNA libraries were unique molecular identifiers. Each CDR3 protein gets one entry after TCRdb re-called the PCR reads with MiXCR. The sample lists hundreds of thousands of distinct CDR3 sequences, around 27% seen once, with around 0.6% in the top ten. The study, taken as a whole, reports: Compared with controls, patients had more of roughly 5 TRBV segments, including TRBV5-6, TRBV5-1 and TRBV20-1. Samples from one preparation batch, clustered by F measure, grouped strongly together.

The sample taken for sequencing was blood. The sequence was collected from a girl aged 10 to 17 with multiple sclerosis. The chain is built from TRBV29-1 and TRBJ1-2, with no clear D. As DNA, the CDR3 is TGCAGCGTTGACGTTAATGGCTACACCTTC. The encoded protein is CSVDVNGYTF.